This T cell receptor beta chain was sequenced in a study of T cells after yellow fever vaccination. Whole-study findings and limits: Though weaker, the secondary response peaked faster, on day 5 versus 15.

The CDR3 loop spans 15 amino acids. CDR1 SQVTM and CDR2 ANQGSEA come from the germline V gene. The V gene lost 6 bases and the J gene lost 1 base, with 18 bases spanning the gap. TCRdb recomputed calls from the 5' RACE reads with MiXCR, one row per CDR3 protein. Of some 290,000 distinct CDR3 sequences listed, about 10% are singletons. This clonotype was seen a handful of times. Its cognate antigen is unknown. This chain connects TRBV29-1 to TRBJ1-2; no reliable D call. The sequence was collected from a man between 18 and 29 years old who received the YFV17D yellow fever vaccine. This material consisted of CD4+ T cells sorted from PBMCs, taken 45 days after the yellow fever booster vaccination. CDR3 region: CSVGTRPAVNYGYTF. The CDR3 bases are TGCAGCGTCGGAACTAGGCCAGCTGTTAACTATGGCTACACCTTC.